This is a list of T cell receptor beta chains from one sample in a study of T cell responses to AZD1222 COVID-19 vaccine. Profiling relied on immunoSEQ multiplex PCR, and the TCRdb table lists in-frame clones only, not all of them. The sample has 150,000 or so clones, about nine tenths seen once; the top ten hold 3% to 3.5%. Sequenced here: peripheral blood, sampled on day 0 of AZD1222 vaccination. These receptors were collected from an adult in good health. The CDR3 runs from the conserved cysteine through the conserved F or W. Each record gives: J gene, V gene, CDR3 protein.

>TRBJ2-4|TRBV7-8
CASSLRAGGPLSAKNIQYF
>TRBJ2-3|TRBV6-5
CASQVGQGADTQYF
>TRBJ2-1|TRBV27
CASRKTGLRIGGQFF
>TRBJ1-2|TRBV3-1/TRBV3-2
CASSHLREGGGYTF
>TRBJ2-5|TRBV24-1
CATSDPDIRLGETQYF
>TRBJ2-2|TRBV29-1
CSVEEVNRELFF
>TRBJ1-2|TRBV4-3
CASSQDLGYGYTF
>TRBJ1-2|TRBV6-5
CASSYDGRGGYTF
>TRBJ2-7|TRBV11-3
CASSLRDGSYEQYF
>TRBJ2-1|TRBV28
CASRTQGSSYNEQFF
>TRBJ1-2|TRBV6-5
CASNEIGASAGGYTF
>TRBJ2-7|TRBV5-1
CASSLESGVAGGEQYF
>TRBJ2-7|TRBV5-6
CASSLTGVNYEQYF
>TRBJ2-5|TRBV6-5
CASSRRQYQETQYF
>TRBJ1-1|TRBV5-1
CASSYETGSTEAFF
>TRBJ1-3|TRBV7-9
CASDPGTGDTGNTIYF
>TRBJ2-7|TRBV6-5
CASSYTRTALDVHF
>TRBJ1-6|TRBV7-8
CASSKRTFRDSPLHF
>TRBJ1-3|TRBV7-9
CASSLSFVSLSGNTIYF
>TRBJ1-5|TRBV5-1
CASSPGQLNQPQHF
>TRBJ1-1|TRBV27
CASSLFGLVGSNTEAFF
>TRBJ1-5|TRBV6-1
CASSEWVGGGINQPQHF
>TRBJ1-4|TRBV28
CASRNQGNEKLFF
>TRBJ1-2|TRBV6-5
CASIQGSYGYTF
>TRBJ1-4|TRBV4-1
CASSQALTGQGGEKLFF
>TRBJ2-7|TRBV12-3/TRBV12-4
CASSYERRPDF
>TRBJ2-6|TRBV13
CASSLGGGMGANVLTF
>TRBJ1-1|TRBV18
CASSNRGRNTEAFF
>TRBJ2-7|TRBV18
CASSPDYEQYF
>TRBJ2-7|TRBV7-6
CASSLVTGYYEQYF
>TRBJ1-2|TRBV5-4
CASSSGAEALSYGYTF
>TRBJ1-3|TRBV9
CASSQLPGQSSGNTIYF
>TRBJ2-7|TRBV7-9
CASSGEYEQYF
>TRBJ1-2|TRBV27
CASSLSAHYGYTF
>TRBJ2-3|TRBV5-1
CASSEAGEDTQYF
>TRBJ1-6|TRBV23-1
CASTLTPAQVEGAGSPLHF
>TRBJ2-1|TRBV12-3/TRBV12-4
CASTKGQNNEQFF
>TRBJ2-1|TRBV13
CASSLGLSNEQFF
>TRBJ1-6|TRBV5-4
CASSSGQGDSPLHF
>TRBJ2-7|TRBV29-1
CSVEDNRGEQYF
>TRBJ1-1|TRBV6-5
CASSPIAGNTEAFF
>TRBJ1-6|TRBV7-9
CASSSGQFSSPLHF